This paragraph reports one TCR beta chain. This entry belongs to a study of shared clonotypes between healthy human individuals. Data came from immunoSEQ multiplex PCR; TCRdb stores just in-frame clones and leaves some out. The table includes roughly 2.1 million clones, 90% to 95% detected once. As defined, naive CD8 cells were CD45RO-negative and positively selected for CCR7, with terminally differentiated effector memory CD45RA+ cells excluded. The TCR sequence derives from a man aged 18 to 30 in good health. Some clones in this sample may be carry-over from other donors' samples. The sample comprised naive CD8+ T cells from PBMCs.

The CDR3 DNA is TGTGCCAGTAGTATAAAGGGGGGGCAACCCTACAATGAGCAGTTCTTC. This encodes CASSIKGGQPYNEQFF. The chain recombines TRBV19 with TRBJ2-1; perhaps TRBD2 as D (7 bases). The CDR3 runs to 16 residues. CDR1 is LNHDA and CDR2 is SQIVND in the germline V gene (reference sequence). V was clipped by 2 bases and J by 2 bases, with 13 bases between them.